This T cell receptor (beta chain) was obtained from a study of graft-versus-host responses after intestinal transplantation. Study information: After anti-thymocyte globulin induction, recipients took tacrolimus and steroids for around three years. Overall study findings and caveats: Among recipient marrow samples, GvH clones were found; some appeared first in ileum or blood.

In regard to this clone: Its antigen remains unidentified.

Assay: immunoSEQ multiplex PCR; the TCRdb copy retains only in-frame clones and omits some. Of over 15,000 clones listed, roughly 80% were seen once; the top ten hold 1.5% to 2%. The TCR comes from a human patient who received an intestinal transplant, so some T cells may come from the graft donor. The sample was PBMCs, taken 14 days after transplant.

This chain's CDR3 is CASSLSLGSIQYF. The CDR3 DNA follows: TGTGCCAGCAGTTTATCCCTAGGGAGCATTCAGTACTTC. This chain joins TRBV27 and TRBJ2-4; tentatively, D is TRBD2 (5 bases). CDR1 MNHEY and CDR2 SMNVEV come from the germline V gene (reference sequence). V was cut by 0 bases and J by 9 bases, with 9 bases left in between. CDR3 length: 13 residues.